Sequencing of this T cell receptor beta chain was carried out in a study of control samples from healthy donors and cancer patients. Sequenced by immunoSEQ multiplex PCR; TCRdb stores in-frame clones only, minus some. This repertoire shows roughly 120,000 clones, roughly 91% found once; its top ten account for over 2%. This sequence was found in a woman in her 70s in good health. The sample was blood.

In nucleotides, the CDR3 is TGTGCCAGCAGCCAAGAATCACCCCAGGCTGAAGCTTTCTTT. Protein product: CASSQESPQAEAFF. The rearrangement links TRBV3-1 (or the pseudogene TRBV3-2) to TRBJ1-1; no definite D call. With 0 bases removed from V and 6 bases from J, the gap between germline ends came to 11 bases. The CDR3 consists of 14 residues. Germline V gives CDR1 LGHDT, CDR2 YNNKEL (reference sequence).